This record covers a single T cell receptor (beta chain). Its antigen is still unknown. Measured with immunoSEQ multiplex PCR; TCRdb has only the in-frame clones, and not every one. The profile shows about 24,000 clones, around 95% of them singletons. Trimming took 5 bases from V and 8 from J, leaving 15 bases between them. Germline CDR1 reads MNHEY; CDR2 reads SVGAGI. This CDR3 contains 13 residues. The source of the sample is a study of T cells in tuberculosis. Across the study: IGRA-negative adolescents, IGRA-positive adolescents with latent tuberculosis and adults with active tuberculosis formed this South African cohort.

Adolescents were screened for latent TB by skin test and IGRA. Study-wide results and caveats: Active tuberculosis alpha repertoires lay closer to GMM-specific TCRs than controls'. Active tuberculosis patients had shorter CDR3-alpha; the beta difference was nonsignificant.

This chain uses TRBV6-5 with TRBJ1-2, with D tentatively TRBD1 (6 bases). The sequenced sample was PBMCs. This sequence was found in a donor aged 5 to 30 with latent tuberculosis or without tuberculosis infection. The CDR3 nucleotides are TGTGCCAGCAGTAGATCCCAGGGGTTCGGCTACACCTTC. It translates to CASSRSQGFGYTF.